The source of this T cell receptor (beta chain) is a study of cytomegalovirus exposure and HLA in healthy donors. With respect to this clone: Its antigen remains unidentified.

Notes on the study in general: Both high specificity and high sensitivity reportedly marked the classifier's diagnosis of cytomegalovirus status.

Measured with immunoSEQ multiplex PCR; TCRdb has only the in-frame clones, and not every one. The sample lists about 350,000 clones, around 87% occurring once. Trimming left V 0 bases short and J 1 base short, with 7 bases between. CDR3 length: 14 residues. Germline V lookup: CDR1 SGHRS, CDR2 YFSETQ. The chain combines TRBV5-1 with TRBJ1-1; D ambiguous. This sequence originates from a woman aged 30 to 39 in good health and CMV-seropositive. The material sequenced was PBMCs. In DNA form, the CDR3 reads TGCGCCAGCAGCTTGGGTCCGGCGAACACTGAAGCTTTCTTT. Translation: CASSLGPANTEAFF. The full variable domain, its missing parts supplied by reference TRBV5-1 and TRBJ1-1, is KAGVTQTPRYLIKTRGQQVTLSCSPISGHRSVSWYQQTPGQGLQFLFEYFSETQRNKGNFPGRFSGRQFSNSRSEMNVSTLELGDSALYLCASSLGPANTEAFFGQGTRLTVV.